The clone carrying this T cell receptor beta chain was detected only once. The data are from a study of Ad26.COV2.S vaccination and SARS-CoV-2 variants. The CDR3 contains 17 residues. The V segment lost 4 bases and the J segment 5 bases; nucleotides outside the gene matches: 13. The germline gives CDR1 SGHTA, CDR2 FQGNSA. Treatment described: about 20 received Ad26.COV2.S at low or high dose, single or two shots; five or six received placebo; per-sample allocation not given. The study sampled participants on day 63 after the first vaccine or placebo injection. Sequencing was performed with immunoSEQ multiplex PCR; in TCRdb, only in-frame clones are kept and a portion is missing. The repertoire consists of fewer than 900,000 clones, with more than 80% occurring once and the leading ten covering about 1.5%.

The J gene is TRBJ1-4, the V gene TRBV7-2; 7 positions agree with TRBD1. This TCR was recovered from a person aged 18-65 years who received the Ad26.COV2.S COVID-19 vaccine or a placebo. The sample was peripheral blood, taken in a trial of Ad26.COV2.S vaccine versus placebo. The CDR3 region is CASSSSRDSSENEKLFF. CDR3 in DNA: TGTGCCAGCAGCTCGTCCCGGGACAGTTCCGAAAATGAAAAACTGTTTTTT.